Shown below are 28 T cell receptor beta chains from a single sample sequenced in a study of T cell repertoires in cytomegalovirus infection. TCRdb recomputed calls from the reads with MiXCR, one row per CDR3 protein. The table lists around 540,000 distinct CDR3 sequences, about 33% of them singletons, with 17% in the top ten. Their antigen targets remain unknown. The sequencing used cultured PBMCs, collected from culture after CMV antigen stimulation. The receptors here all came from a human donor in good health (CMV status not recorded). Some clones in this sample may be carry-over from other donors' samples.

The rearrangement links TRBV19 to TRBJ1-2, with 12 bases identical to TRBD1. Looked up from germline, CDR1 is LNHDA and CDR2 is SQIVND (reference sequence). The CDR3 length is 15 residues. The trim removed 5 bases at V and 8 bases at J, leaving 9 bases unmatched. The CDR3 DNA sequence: TGTGCCAGTAGTTCCTCGGGACAGGGGGCGCGGGGCTACACCTTC. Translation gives CASSSSGQGARGYTF.

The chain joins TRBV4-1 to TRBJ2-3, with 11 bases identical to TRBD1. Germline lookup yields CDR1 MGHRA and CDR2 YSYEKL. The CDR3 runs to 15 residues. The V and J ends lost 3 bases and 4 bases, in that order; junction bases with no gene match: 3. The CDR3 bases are TGCGCCAGCAGCCAGGGACAGGGGGAGGCAGATACGCAGTATTTT. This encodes CASSQGQGEADTQYF.

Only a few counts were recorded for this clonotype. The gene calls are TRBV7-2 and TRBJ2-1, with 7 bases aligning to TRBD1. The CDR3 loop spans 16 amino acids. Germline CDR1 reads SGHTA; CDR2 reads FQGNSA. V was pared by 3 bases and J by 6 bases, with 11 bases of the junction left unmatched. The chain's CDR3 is CASSLASRTGSNEQFF. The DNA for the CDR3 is TGTGCCAGCAGCTTGGCATCCCGGACAGGTTCCAATGAGCAGTTCTTC.

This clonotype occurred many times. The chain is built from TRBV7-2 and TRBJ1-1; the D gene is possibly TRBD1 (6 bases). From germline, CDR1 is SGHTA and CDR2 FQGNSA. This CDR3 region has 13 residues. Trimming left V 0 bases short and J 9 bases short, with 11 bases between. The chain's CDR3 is CASSLAFGGQAFF. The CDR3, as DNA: TGTGCCAGCAGCTTAGCGTTCGGGGGGCAAGCTTTCTTT.

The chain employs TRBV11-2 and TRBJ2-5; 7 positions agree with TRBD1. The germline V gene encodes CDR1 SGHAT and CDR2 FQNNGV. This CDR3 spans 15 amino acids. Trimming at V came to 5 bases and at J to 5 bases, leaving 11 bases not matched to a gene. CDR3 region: CASSMVIGGRETQYF. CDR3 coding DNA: TGTGCCAGCAGCATGGTTATAGGGGGCAGGGAGACCCAGTACTTC.

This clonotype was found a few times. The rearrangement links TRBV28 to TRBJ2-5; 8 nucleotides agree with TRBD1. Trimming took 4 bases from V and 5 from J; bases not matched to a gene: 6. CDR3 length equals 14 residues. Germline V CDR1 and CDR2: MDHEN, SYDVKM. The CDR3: CASSSGGARETQYF. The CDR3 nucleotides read TGTGCCAGCAGTTCAGGGGGCGCGAGGGAGACCCAGTACTTC.

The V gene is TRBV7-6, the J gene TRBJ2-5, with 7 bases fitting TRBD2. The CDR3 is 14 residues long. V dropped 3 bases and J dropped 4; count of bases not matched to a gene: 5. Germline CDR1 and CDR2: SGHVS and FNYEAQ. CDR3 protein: CASSFSGRGETQYF. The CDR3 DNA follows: TGTGCCAGCAGCTTTAGCGGGCGGGGAGAGACCCAGTACTTC.

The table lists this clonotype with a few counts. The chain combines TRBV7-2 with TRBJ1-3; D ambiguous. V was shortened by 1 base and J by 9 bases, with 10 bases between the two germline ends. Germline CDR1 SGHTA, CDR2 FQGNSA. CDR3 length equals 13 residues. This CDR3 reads CASSLVPGGTIYF. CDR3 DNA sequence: TGTGCCAGCAGCTTAGTCCCGGGTGGCACCATATATTTT.

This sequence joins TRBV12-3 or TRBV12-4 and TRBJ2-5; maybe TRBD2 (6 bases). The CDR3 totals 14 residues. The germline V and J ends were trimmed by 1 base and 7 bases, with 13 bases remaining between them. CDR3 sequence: CASSLGRASGTQYF. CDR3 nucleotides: TGTGCCAGCAGTTTAGGGAGGGCATCGGGGACCCAGTACTTC.

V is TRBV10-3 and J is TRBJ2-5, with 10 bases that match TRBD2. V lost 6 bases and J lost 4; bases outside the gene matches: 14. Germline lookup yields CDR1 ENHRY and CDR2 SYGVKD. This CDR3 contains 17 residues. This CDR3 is CAISGGPSGRIGETQYF. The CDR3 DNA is TGTGCCATCAGCGGAGGGCCTAGCGGGAGAATTGGAGAGACCCAGTACTTC.

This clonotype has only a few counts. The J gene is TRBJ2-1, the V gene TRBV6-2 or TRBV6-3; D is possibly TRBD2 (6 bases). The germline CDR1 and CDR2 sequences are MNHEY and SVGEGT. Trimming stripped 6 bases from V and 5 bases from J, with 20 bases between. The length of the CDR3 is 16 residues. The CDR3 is CASRRSGGPYDNEQFF. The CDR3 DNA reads TGTGCCAGCAGACGATCCGGAGGGCCCTATGACAATGAGCAGTTCTTC.

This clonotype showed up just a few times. This CDR3 is CASSFFQGLSEAFF. CDR3 nucleotide sequence: TGTGCCAGCAGTTTTTTCCAGGGACTATCTGAAGCTTTCTTT. V gene TRBV28 combines with J gene TRBJ1-1; D may be TRBD1 (5 bases). Germline V lookup: CDR1 MDHEN, CDR2 SYDVKM. Trimming cost V 3 bases and J 6 bases, with 14 bases left between them. The CDR3 is 14 amino acids.

The CDR3: CAWSVIWDRGGYGYTF. DNA of the CDR3: TGTGCCTGGAGTGTAATATGGGACAGGGGGGGCTATGGCTACACCTTC. The chain links TRBV30 to TRBJ1-2, with 11 bases aligning to TRBD1. Germline CDR1 and CDR2: GTSNPN and SVGIG (reference sequence). With 0 bases clipped from V and 4 bases from J, the junction kept 7 bases outside the gene matches. The CDR3 has 16 residues.

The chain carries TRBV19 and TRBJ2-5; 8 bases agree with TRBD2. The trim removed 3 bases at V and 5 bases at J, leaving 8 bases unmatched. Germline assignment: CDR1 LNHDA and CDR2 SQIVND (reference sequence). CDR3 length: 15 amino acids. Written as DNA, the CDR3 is TGTGCCAGTAGTATGGGAGCGGGAGTCGGGGAGACCCAGTACTTC. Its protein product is CASSMGAGVGETQYF.

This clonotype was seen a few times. CDR3 bases: TGTGCCAGTAGCCCCCCCGAGGATAGCACAGATACGCAGTATTTT. The encoded protein is CASSPPEDSTDTQYF. The gene calls are TRBV19 and TRBJ2-3; D is unclear. Germline CDR1 and CDR2: LNHDA and SQIVND (reference sequence). Trimming shortened V by 6 bases and J by 0 bases, and 13 bases separated the two germline ends. The CDR3 is 15 residues long.

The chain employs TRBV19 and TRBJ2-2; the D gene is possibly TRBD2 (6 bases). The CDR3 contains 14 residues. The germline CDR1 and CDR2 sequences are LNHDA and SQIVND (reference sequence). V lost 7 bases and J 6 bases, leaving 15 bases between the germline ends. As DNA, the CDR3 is TGTGCCAGTACCCTGGCGGGGATGGCCGGGGAGCTGTTTTTT. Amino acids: CASTLAGMAGELFF.

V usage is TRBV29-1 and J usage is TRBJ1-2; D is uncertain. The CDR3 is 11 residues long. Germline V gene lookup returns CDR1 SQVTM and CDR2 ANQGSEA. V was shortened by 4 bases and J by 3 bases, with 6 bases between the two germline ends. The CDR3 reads CSVVVDYGYTF. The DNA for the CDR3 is TGCAGCGTTGTCGTGGACTATGGCTACACCTTC. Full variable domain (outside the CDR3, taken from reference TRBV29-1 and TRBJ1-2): SAVISQKPSRDICQRGTSLTIQCQVDSQVTMMFWYRQQPGQSLTLIATANQGSEATYESGFVIDKFPISRPNLTFSTLTVSNMSPEDSSIYLCSVVVDYGYTFGSGTRLTVV.

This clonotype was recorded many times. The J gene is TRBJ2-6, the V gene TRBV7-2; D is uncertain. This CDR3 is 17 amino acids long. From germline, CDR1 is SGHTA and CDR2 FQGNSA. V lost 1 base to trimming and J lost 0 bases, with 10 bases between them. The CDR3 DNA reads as TGTGCCAGCAGCTTAGTACTGGGCGGCTCTGGGGCCAACGTCCTGACTTTC. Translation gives CASSLVLGGSGANVLTF.

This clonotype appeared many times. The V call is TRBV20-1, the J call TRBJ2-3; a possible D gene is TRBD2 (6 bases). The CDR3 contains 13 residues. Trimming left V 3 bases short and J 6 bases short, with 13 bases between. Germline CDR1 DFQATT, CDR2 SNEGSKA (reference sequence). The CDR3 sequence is CSARSSGGDTQYF. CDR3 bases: TGCAGTGCTAGGTCGAGCGGAGGGGATACGCAGTATTTT.

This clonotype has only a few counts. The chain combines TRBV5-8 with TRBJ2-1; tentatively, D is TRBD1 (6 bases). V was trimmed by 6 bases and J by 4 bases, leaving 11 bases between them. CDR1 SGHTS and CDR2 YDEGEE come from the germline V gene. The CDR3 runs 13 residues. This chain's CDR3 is CASTRDTYNEQFF. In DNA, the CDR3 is TGTGCCAGCACCCGGGACACTTACAATGAGCAGTTCTTC.

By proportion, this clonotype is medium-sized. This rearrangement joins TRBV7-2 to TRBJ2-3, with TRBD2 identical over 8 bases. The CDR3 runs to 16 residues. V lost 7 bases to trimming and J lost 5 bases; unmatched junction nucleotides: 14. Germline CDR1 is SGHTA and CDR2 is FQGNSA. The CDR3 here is CASTAATGLVRDTQYF. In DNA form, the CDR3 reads TGTGCCAGCACCGCGGCGACGGGACTAGTGAGAGATACGCAGTATTTT.

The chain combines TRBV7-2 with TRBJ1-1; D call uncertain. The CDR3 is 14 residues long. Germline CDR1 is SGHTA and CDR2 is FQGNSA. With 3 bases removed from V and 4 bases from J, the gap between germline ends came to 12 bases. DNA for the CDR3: TGTGCCAGCAGCTTGTCAATACCGGGCACTGAAGCTTTCTTT. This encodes CASSLSIPGTEAFF.

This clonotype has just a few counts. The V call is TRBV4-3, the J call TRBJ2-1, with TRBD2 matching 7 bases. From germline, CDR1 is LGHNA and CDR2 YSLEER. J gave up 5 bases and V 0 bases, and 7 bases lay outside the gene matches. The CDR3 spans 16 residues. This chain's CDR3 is CASSQDAQRGHNEQFF. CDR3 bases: TGCGCCAGCAGCCAAGATGCCCAGCGGGGACACAATGAGCAGTTCTTC.

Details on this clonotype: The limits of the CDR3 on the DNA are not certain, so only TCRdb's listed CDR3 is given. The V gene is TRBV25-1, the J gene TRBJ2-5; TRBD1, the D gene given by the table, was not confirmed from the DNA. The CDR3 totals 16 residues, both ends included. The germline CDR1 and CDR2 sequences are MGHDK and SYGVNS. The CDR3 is CASSVPPGQGLETQYF.

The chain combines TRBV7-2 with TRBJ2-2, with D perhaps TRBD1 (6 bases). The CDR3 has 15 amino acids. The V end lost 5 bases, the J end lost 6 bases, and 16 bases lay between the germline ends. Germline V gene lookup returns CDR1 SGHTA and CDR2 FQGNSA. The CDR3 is CASSTWTEIAGELFF. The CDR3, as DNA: TGTGCCAGCAGCACCTGGACAGAAATCGCCGGGGAGCTGTTTTTT.

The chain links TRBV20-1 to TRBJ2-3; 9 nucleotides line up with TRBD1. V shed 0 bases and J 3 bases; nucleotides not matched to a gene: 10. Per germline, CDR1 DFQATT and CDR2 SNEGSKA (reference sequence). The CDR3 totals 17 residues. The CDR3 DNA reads TGCAGTGCTAGAGATCCCAGCGGACAGGGGCGAACAGATACGCAGTATTTT. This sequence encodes CSARDPSGQGRTDTQYF.

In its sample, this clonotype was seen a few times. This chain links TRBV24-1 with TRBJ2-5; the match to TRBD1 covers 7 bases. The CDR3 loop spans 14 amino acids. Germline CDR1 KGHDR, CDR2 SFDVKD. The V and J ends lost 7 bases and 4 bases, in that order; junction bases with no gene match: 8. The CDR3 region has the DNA TGTGCCACCAGCCAGGGGGAGACCGGAGAGACCCAGTACTTC. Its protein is CATSQGETGETQYF.

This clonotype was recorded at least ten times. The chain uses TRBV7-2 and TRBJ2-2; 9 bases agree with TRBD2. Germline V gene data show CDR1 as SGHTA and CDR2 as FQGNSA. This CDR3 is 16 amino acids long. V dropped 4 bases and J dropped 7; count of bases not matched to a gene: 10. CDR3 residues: CASSSSGAILSGELFF. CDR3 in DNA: TGTGCCAGCAGCTCTAGCGGGGCCATACTTAGCGGGGAGCTGTTTTTT.